These 16 T cell receptor beta chains share one sample of origin, sequenced in a study of cytomegalovirus exposure and HLA in healthy donors. Vbeta (60) and Jbeta (13) primers were used in the PCR. Repertoires were generated with immunoSEQ multiplex PCR, while TCRdb's copy carries only in-frame clones and drops some. The table has about 130,000 clones, about 80% seen once. Sequencing used PBMCs. The receptor source for this set is a male donor in good health and CMV-seronegative.

This clone was observed a few times. DNA of the CDR3: TGTGCCAGCAGCGTATTGGGTAGCGGGACAGATACGCAGTATTTT. Its translation is CASSVLGSGTDTQYF. This chain joins TRBV9 and TRBJ2-3; TRBD2 aligns across 7 bases. The length of the CDR3 is 15 residues. V was clipped by 1 base and J by 3 bases; unmatched bases: 5. Germline CDR1 reads SGDLS; CDR2 reads YYNGEE.

This sequence joins TRBV5-1 and TRBJ2-5, with a weak D call TRBD1 (6 bases). The length of the CDR3 is 13 residues. The V gene lost 1 base and the J gene lost 5 bases, with 9 bases spanning the gap. CDR1 and CDR2 from the germline V gene are SGHRS and YFSETQ. Here the CDR3 reads CASSLPGEETQYF. CDR3 nucleotides: TGCGCCAGCAGCTTGCCAGGGGAGGAGACCCAGTACTTC.

The chain recombines TRBV7-6 with TRBJ2-2; 10 bases line up with TRBD2. CDR3 length: 16 amino acids. Germline lookup yields CDR1 SGHVS and CDR2 FNYEAQ. V was pared by 2 bases and J by 5 bases, with 5 bases of the junction left unmatched. CDR3 sequence reads: CASSLKGAGGTGELFF. CDR3 bases: TGTGCCAGCAGCTTAAAGGGAGCGGGGGGGACCGGGGAGCTGTTTTTT. The full variable domain, rest sourced from reference TRBV7-6 and TRBJ2-2, is GAGVSQSPRYKVTKRGQDVALRCDPISGHVSLYWYRQALGQGPEFLTYFNYEAQQDKSGLPNDRFSAERPEGSISTLTIQRTEQRDSAMYRCASSLKGAGGTGELFFGEGSRLTVL.

This clone was observed a handful of times. The genes are TRBV7-2 and TRBJ1-2; D uncertain. V lost 5 bases, J lost 3 bases, and 19 bases lay in between. Looked up from germline, CDR1 is SGHTA and CDR2 is FQGNSA. There are 16 residues in the CDR3. This chain's CDR3 is CASSPIGLAGDYGYTF. As DNA, the CDR3 is TGTGCCAGCAGCCCTATTGGACTGGCCGGGGACTATGGCTACACCTTC. Combining the CDR3 with reference TRBV7-2 and TRBJ1-2 gives the whole variable domain GAGVSQSPSNKVTEKGKDVELRCDPISGHTALYWYRQSLGQGLEFLIYFQGNSAPDKSGLPSDRFSAERTGGSVSTLTIQRTQQEDSAVYLCASSPIGLAGDYGYTFGSGTRLTVV.

This clone appeared a few times. The chain combines TRBV2 with TRBJ2-2; D is undetermined. This CDR3 has 12 residues. V gave up 7 bases and J gave up 4 bases, with 7 bases separating them. Per germline, CDR1 SNHLY and CDR2 FYNNEI. The CDR3 region has the DNA TGTGCCAGCAAGCTTAGCACCGGGGAGCTGTTTTTT. This encodes CASKLSTGELFF.

Only one count was recorded for this clone. The CDR3 bases are TGTGCCAGCAGTTTGTCGAGGGATAGCACAGATACGCAGTATTTT. Its protein product is CASSLSRDSTDTQYF. This chain connects TRBV6-5 to TRBJ2-3; tentatively, D is TRBD2 (5 bases). Germline CDR1 is MNHEY and CDR2 is SVGAGI. The CDR3 sequence is 15 residues long. V was cut by 4 bases and J by 0 bases, with 11 bases left in between.

V and J are TRBV11-3 and TRBJ2-7; 7 nucleotides align to TRBD1. Losses at the gene ends were 5 bases for V and 0 bases for J; bases not matched to a gene: 7. The CDR3 is 15 amino acids. CDR1 and CDR2 from the germline V gene are SGHNT and YENEEA. CDR3 nucleotides: TGTGCCAGCAGCAGGGGACAGACCTACTCCTACGAGCAGTACTTC. As protein: CASSRGQTYSYEQYF.

This chain uses TRBV5-4 with TRBJ2-1, with D hard to call. The ends were cut back, 4 bases at V and 0 bases at J, with 11 bases in the middle. CDR1 and CDR2 (germline): SGHNT, YYREEE (reference sequence). CDR3 length: 15 residues. CDR3 residues: CASSKKDSSYNEQFF. Written as DNA, the CDR3 is TGTGCCAGCAGCAAAAAAGATAGCTCCTACAATGAGCAGTTCTTC.

V gene TRBV4-3 combines with J gene TRBJ1-5, with 7 bases that match TRBD1. CDR3 length: 14 residues. V was clipped by 1 base and J by 7 bases; unmatched bases: 4. From germline, CDR1 is LGHNA and CDR2 YSLEER. The CDR3, as DNA: TGCGCCAGCAGCCAAGCCAGGGGGTTGCAGCCCCAGCATTTT. Its translation is CASSQARGLQPQHF.

The CDR3 DNA sequence: TGTGCCAGCTCACCACTGGCGGGAGAGACCCAGTACTTC. Amino acid sequence: CASSPLAGETQYF. The chain has TRBV18 and TRBJ2-5; perhaps TRBD2 as D (5 bases). Trimming shortened V by 1 base and J by 4 bases, and 7 bases separated the two germline ends. The germline V gene encodes CDR1 KGHSH and CDR2 LQKENI. The CDR3 consists of 13 residues.

V is TRBV9 and J is TRBJ1-1, with no clear D. This CDR3 contains 14 residues. CDR1 and CDR2 (germline): SGDLS, YYNGEE. The V gene lost 4 bases and the J gene lost 5 bases, with 15 bases spanning the gap. The CDR3 nucleotides read TGTGCCAGCAGCCTGACCCCGCGGTTGACTGAAGCTTTCTTT. Translated, it gives CASSLTPRLTEAFF.

V and J are TRBV13 and TRBJ2-6; 8 bases map to TRBD1. CDR1 PRHDT and CDR2 FYEKMQ come from the germline V gene (reference sequence). This CDR3 contains 21 residues. The ends lost 5 bases at V and 4 bases at J; junction bases unmatched: 22. CDR3 in amino acids: CASSARDVGQGAGEGANVLTF. The CDR3 DNA follows: TGTGCCAGCAGCGCGCGAGACGTCGGCCAGGGGGCTGGTGAAGGGGCCAACGTCCTGACTTTC.

This clone was recorded only once. The chain employs TRBV11-2 and TRBJ2-5; possible D gene TRBD1, 5 bases. The CDR3 consists of 14 residues. The germline V gene has CDR1 SGHAT and CDR2 FQNNGV. The germline V and J ends were trimmed by 4 bases and 5 bases, with 14 bases remaining between them. DNA for the CDR3: TGTGCCAGCAGCTACCCAGGGTACGGGGAGACCCAGTACTTC. It specifies CASSYPGYGETQYF.

V is TRBV5-1 and J is TRBJ1-1, with 8 bases lining up with TRBD1. The trim removed 4 bases at V and 3 bases at J, leaving 5 bases unmatched. Looked up from germline, CDR1 is SGHRS and CDR2 is YFSETQ. The CDR3 is 14 residues long. CDR3 region: CASSSRGPDTEAFF. The CDR3 DNA sequence: TGCGCCAGCAGCAGCAGGGGGCCGGACACTGAAGCTTTCTTT.

The J gene is TRBJ2-1, the V gene TRBV29-1; 14 positions match TRBD2. The CDR3 length is 15 residues. Losses at the gene ends were 4 bases for V and 4 bases for J; bases not matched to a gene: 3. Germline V gene lookup returns CDR1 SQVTM and CDR2 ANQGSEA. The CDR3 sequence is CSVGLAGGLYNEQFF. The CDR3, as DNA: TGCAGCGTTGGACTAGCGGGAGGGCTTTACAATGAGCAGTTCTTC.

This rearrangement joins TRBV10-3 to TRBJ1-5, with a tentative D call TRBD1 (5 bases). Germline loops: CDR1 ENHRY, CDR2 SYGVKD. V lost 6 bases and J 3 bases, leaving 12 bases between the germline ends. The CDR3 contains 14 residues. CDR3 protein: CAIRPGDSNQPQHF. The CDR3 nucleotides are TGTGCCATCAGGCCTGGGGACTCCAATCAGCCCCAGCATTTT.